Below are 32 T cell receptor beta chains sequenced from a single sample in a study of response to subunit inactivated influenza vaccine. TCRdb reanalysed the RT-PCR reads using MiXCR and keeps one entry per CDR3 protein. The table records more than 500,000 distinct CDR3 sequences, 11% of them present only once. The data also belong to a second study, concerning T cells expressing NK-cell markers. Per that paper: 5'RACE template switching with UMIs generated TCR beta cDNA.

The specimen was PBMCs from blood, collected on the day of vaccination. The receptors come from a man in his fifties who received an inactivated influenza vaccine.

This clonotype was seen many times. This sequence joins TRBV3-1 and TRBJ1-1; D ambiguous. Trimming shortened V by 2 bases and J by 1 base, and 5 bases separated the two germline ends. CDR1 is LGHDT, CDR2 YNNKEL, per germline (reference sequence). The CDR3 runs 13 residues. CDR3 sequence: CASSQTANTEAFF. CDR3 DNA: TGTGCCAGCAGCCAAACAGCGAACACTGAAGCTTTCTTT.

This clonotype was seen repeatedly, ten times or more. The chain employs TRBV7-2 and TRBJ2-7; no definite D call. Germline V gene sequence: CDR1 SGHTA, CDR2 FQGNSA. V was trimmed by 1 base and J by 2 bases, leaving 6 bases between them. CDR3 size: 13 residues. CDR3 DNA sequence: TGTGCCAGCAGCTTAGGACGGACCTACGAGCAGTACTTC. It encodes CASSLGRTYEQYF.

This clonotype was seen a few times. This sequence joins TRBV7-2 and TRBJ1-6, with a tentative D call TRBD1 (5 bases). V was cut by 5 bases and J by 7 bases, with 18 bases left in between. The CDR3 has 16 residues. The germline V gene encodes CDR1 SGHTA and CDR2 FQGNSA. The CDR3, as DNA: TGTGCCAGCAGCCCCTGGGACGGAGCCTTAAATTCACCCCTCCACTTT. This codes for CASSPWDGALNSPLHF.

This clonotype was seen more than once but under ten times. This chain joins TRBV28 and TRBJ2-4; weak D call: TRBD2 (5 bases). Germline CDR1 reads MDHEN; CDR2 reads SYDVKM. Trimming removed 3 bases at V and 0 bases at J, with 15 bases between. There are 17 residues in the CDR3. The CDR3 loop is CASSFYQRTGAKNIQYF. CDR3 DNA: TGTGCCAGCAGTTTCTACCAGCGGACCGGAGCCAAAAACATTCAGTACTTC. Looking up the rest from reference TRBV28 and TRBJ2-4 gives the full variable domain: DVKVTQSSRYLVKRTGEKVFLECVQDMDHENMFWYRQDPGLGLRLIYFSYDVKMKEKGDIPEGYSVSREKKERFSLILESASTNQTSMYLCASSFYQRTGAKNIQYFGAGTRLSVL.

Only a few counts were recorded for this clonotype. The chain couples TRBV4-1 to TRBJ1-1; D is possibly TRBD1 (6 bases). Germline lookup yields CDR1 MGHRA and CDR2 YSYEKL. V shed 3 bases and J shed 7 bases, with 15 bases lying between them. The CDR3 has 14 residues. For the CDR3, the DNA is TGCGCCAGCAGCCAGGGGACACGGACAGTTGAAGCTTTCTTT. Its protein product is CASSQGTRTVEAFF.

This clonotype was counted between two and nine times. The chain links TRBV20-1 to TRBJ1-2, with D unclear. The CDR3 loop spans 13 amino acids. V was trimmed by 6 bases and J by 0 bases, leaving 11 bases between them. Germline V gives CDR1 DFQATT, CDR2 SNEGSKA (reference sequence). CDR3 region: CSAQDPANYGYTF. The CDR3 bases are TGCAGTGCCCAGGACCCAGCTAACTATGGCTACACCTTC.

This chain connects TRBV20-1 to TRBJ2-1; TRBD1 or TRBD2 may be the D gene (5 bases each). There are 14 residues in the CDR3. In germline, CDR1 is DFQATT, CDR2 SNEGSKA (reference sequence). The ends were cut back, 1 base at V and 9 bases at J, with 16 bases in the middle. The CDR3 DNA follows: TGCAGTGCTAGAGGAACGGGACGTCCGGGTGAGCAGTTCTTC. Translation gives CSARGTGRPGEQFF.

This clonotype was counted many times. The V gene is TRBV5-1, the J gene TRBJ2-1; D possibly corresponds to TRBD2 (6 bases). The V and J ends lost 0 bases and 3 bases respectively, with 10 bases between them. This CDR3 is 15 amino acids long. CDR1 SGHRS and CDR2 YFSETQ come from the germline V gene. The CDR3 sequence: CASSLAGTDYNEQFF. Written as DNA, the CDR3 is TGCGCCAGCAGCTTGGCCGGGACTGACTACAATGAGCAGTTCTTC.

The chain carries TRBV6-5 and TRBJ2-4; weak D call: TRBD2 (6 bases). V was shortened by 6 bases and J by 14 bases, with 14 bases between the two germline ends. CDR1 and CDR2 (germline): MNHEY, SVGAGI. The CDR3 is made up of 11 amino acids. In nucleotides, the CDR3 is TGTGCCAGCAGGATGAGACTAGTCGAGTACTTC. Translation: CASRMRLVEYF.

The CDR3 region is CASRDSTGAISGANVLTF. The CDR3, as DNA: TGTGCCAGCAGGGATTCCACAGGGGCCATCTCTGGGGCCAACGTCCTGACTTTC. The chain combines TRBV6-1 with TRBJ2-6; TRBD1 matches at 7 bases. The V and J ends lost 6 bases and 0 bases, in that order; junction bases with no gene match: 11. CDR1 is MNHNS, CDR2 SASEGT, per germline. This CDR3 has 18 residues.

The rearrangement uses TRBV18 and TRBJ2-7; TRBD1 matches at 7 bases. The trim removed 4 bases at V and 7 bases at J, leaving 7 bases unmatched. There are 13 residues in the CDR3. Germline CDR1 reads KGHSH; CDR2 reads LQKENI. DNA for the CDR3: TGTGCCAGCTCACTTTCCGGGACAGAGGAGCAGTACTTC. The encoded protein is CASSLSGTEEQYF.

In nucleotides, the CDR3 is TGTGCCAGCAGCGGACTAGTTTTCAATGAGCAGTTCTTC. Amino acid sequence: CASSGLVFNEQFF. The rearrangement links TRBV28 to TRBJ2-1, with TRBD2 matching 7 bases. CDR3 length: 13 residues. The V gene's germline CDR1 is MDHEN and CDR2 SYDVKM. The ends lost 6 bases at V and 6 bases at J; junction bases unmatched: 5.

This clonotype showed up just a few times. The chain employs TRBV7-2 and TRBJ2-1; TRBD2 matches at 12 bases. The CDR3 is 18 amino acids. The V gene's germline CDR1 is SGHTA and CDR2 FQGNSA. V lost 0 bases and J lost 4; bases outside the gene matches: 7. CDR3 DNA: TGTGCCAGCAGCTTAGCGTTGTACGGGACTAGCGGGTACAATGAGCAGTTCTTC. This translates into CASSLALYGTSGYNEQFF.

This clonotype appeared a few times. The rearrangement links TRBV7-8 to TRBJ2-3; D is unclear. Germline assignment: CDR1 SGHVS and CDR2 FQNEAQ. This CDR3 is 15 amino acids long. Trimming left V 5 bases short and J 4 bases short, with 16 bases between. The CDR3 reads CASSPDGRRADTQYF. In DNA form, the CDR3 reads TGTGCCAGCAGCCCGGACGGGCGGCGAGCAGATACGCAGTATTTT.

This clonotype has just a few counts. The chain has TRBV20-1 and TRBJ2-3, with 8 bases fitting TRBD2. V lost 3 bases to trimming and J lost 0 bases; unmatched junction nucleotides: 5. This CDR3 has 15 amino acids. In germline, CDR1 is DFQATT, CDR2 SNEGSKA (reference sequence). The CDR3 is CSASGRLASTDTQYF. The CDR3 DNA sequence: TGCAGTGCTAGTGGGAGACTAGCGAGCACAGATACGCAGTATTTT.

The rearrangement joins TRBV4-2 to TRBJ1-1; 9 nucleotides agree with TRBD1. Germline values: CDR1 LGHNA, CDR2 YNFKEQ. J gave up 5 bases and V 1 base, and 11 bases lay outside the gene matches. The CDR3 contains 17 residues. This chain's CDR3 is CASSQVLQGAQVTEAFF. The CDR3, as DNA: TGTGCCAGCAGCCAAGTGTTACAGGGGGCGCAGGTGACTGAAGCTTTCTTT.

The V and J genes are TRBV2 and TRBJ1-1, with TRBD1 identical over 7 bases. CDR1 is SNHLY, CDR2 FYNNEI, per germline. The CDR3 contains 14 residues. The trim removed 4 bases at V and 0 bases at J, leaving 2 bases unmatched. The CDR3 region is CASSVQGMNTEAFF. The CDR3 coding sequence is TGTGCCAGCAGTGTACAGGGGATGAACACTGAAGCTTTCTTT.

This clonotype was observed a single time. The chain recombines TRBV20-1 with TRBJ2-1, with TRBD2 matching over 10 bases. Germline V gene lookup returns CDR1 DFQATT and CDR2 SNEGSKA (reference sequence). With V trimmed by 6 bases and J by 8 bases, 4 bases remained unmatched. The CDR3 has 12 residues. CDR3 sequence reads: CSARTSGDEQFF. As DNA, the CDR3 is TGCAGTGCGCGGACTAGCGGCGATGAGCAGTTCTTC.

The chain recombines TRBV5-1 with TRBJ2-5; TRBD1 agrees at 9 bases. The V gene end was trimmed by 5 bases and the J gene end by 4 bases; junction bases not matched to a gene: 9. CDR1 and CDR2 (germline): SGHRS, YFSETQ. There are 15 residues in the CDR3. The CDR3 is CASSQGQGLGETQYF. CDR3 DNA: TGCGCCAGCAGTCAAGGACAGGGGCTGGGAGAGACCCAGTACTTC.

J is TRBJ1-2 and V is TRBV20-1, with D maybe TRBD1 (5 bases). Trimming cost V 6 bases and J 5 bases, with 13 bases left between them. The CDR3 has 12 amino acids. Germline CDR1 is DFQATT and CDR2 is SNEGSKA (reference sequence). The CDR3 protein is CSAVRGFYGYTF. The DNA of the CDR3 is TGCAGTGCCGTAAGGGGTTTTTATGGCTACACCTTC.

This clonotype was seen just once. CDR3 sequence (DNA): TGTGCCAGCAGCCCTAGACCAGCGGGGTACAATGAGCAGTTCTTC. Its translation is CASSPRPAGYNEQFF. The V call is TRBV7-2, the J call TRBJ2-1; 7 bases match TRBD2. The CDR3 is 15 residues long. CDR1 and CDR2 from the germline V gene are SGHTA and FQGNSA. Trimming took 5 bases from V and 4 from J; bases not matched to a gene: 8.

CDR3 sequence: CASSIQREFRGNEQFF. The CDR3 DNA reads TGTGCCAGTAGTATCCAGCGGGAGTTCCGAGGCAATGAGCAGTTCTTC. This sequence joins TRBV19 and TRBJ2-1; the match to TRBD2 covers 8 bases. Trimming cost V 3 bases and J 6 bases; bases outside gene matches: 10. Germline lookup yields CDR1 LNHDA and CDR2 SQIVND (reference sequence). This CDR3 has 16 amino acids.

The chain links TRBV12-3 or TRBV12-4 to TRBJ2-5, with 10 bases that match TRBD1. V gave up 6 bases and J gave up 1 base; unmatched junction bases: 8. This CDR3 comprises 16 residues. The CDR3 sequence is CASSPTDRGPQETQYF. The DNA for the CDR3 is TGTGCCAGCAGCCCAACAGACAGGGGGCCCCAAGAGACCCAGTACTTC.

The CDR3 protein is CASSESGVTTDTQYF. The CDR3 nucleotides are TGTGCCAGCAGTGAAAGTGGGGTGACCACAGATACGCAGTATTTT. V gene TRBV2 combines with J gene TRBJ2-3; D gene ambiguous. Germline-derived CDR1 and CDR2 are SNHLY and FYNNEI. V was cut by 2 bases and J by 2 bases, with 11 bases left in between. The CDR3 length is 15 residues.

In its sample, this clonotype was seen a few times. The rearrangement joins TRBV27 to TRBJ1-4; D uncertain. Looked up from germline, CDR1 is MNHEY and CDR2 is SMNVEV (reference sequence). The CDR3 has 15 amino acids. V dropped 0 bases and J dropped 1 base, with 6 bases sitting between them. The CDR3 coding sequence is TGTGCCAGCAGTTTATCGAGTGTAACTAATGAAAAACTGTTTTTT. This gives the protein CASSLSSVTNEKLFF.

This clonotype was recorded a few times. This rearrangement joins TRBV4-1 to TRBJ2-1; D ambiguous. V lost 7 bases and J 9 bases, leaving 7 bases between the germline ends. CDR1 and CDR2 from the germline V gene are MGHRA and YSYEKL. The CDR3 sequence is 10 residues long. The CDR3 reads CASIRGEQFF. The CDR3 DNA follows: TGCGCCAGCATCCGAGGTGAGCAGTTCTTC.

V usage is TRBV28 and J usage is TRBJ2-1; TRBD2 aligns across 8 bases. Germline CDR1 reads MDHEN; CDR2 reads SYDVKM. V shed 6 bases and J 0 bases; nucleotides not matched to a gene: 4. CDR3 length: 15 amino acids. The CDR3: CASRELADSYNEQFF. For the CDR3, the DNA is TGTGCCAGCAGAGAACTAGCGGACTCCTACAATGAGCAGTTCTTC.

This clonotype was seen only a few times. The V call is TRBV6-5, the J call TRBJ1-4; D not certain. Germline CDR1 MNHEY, CDR2 SVGAGI. Trimming cost V 4 bases and J 0 bases, with 9 bases left between them. The CDR3 runs 15 residues. The CDR3 nucleotides are TGTGCCAGCAGTTTCTACACGGCAACTAATGAAAAACTGTTTTTT. Protein product: CASSFYTATNEKLFF.

This clonotype was recorded a few times. The chain links TRBV30 to TRBJ2-5; D not resolved. CDR3 length equals 13 residues. V lost 5 bases and J 1 base, leaving 11 bases between the germline ends. In germline, CDR1 is GTSNPN, CDR2 SVGIG (reference sequence). The CDR3 coding sequence is TGTGCCTGGTCGTTTGGATTCCAAGAGACCCAGTACTTC. This translates into CAWSFGFQETQYF.

This clonotype was seen a few times. The chain employs TRBV27 and TRBJ2-3, with 7 bases aligning to TRBD2. This CDR3 contains 16 residues. The V gene's germline CDR1 is MNHEY and CDR2 SMNVEV (reference sequence). V lost 1 base to trimming and J lost 0 bases; unmatched junction nucleotides: 4. CDR3 sequence reads: CASSLWISGSTDTQYF. The DNA for the CDR3 is TGTGCCAGCAGTTTATGGATTAGCGGGAGCACAGATACGCAGTATTTT.

The chain recombines TRBV28 with TRBJ2-7; TRBD2 is a possible D gene (6 bases). The CDR3 has 16 residues. The germline V gene has CDR1 MDHEN and CDR2 SYDVKM. Trimming cost V 3 bases and J 0 bases, with 15 bases left between them. Here the CDR3 DNA reads TGTGCCAGCAGTTTGCCGCGGGGCCGTAGCTCCTACGAGCAGTACTTC. Amino acids: CASSLPRGRSSYEQYF.

This clonotype was seen a handful of times. One end of the junction is discordant with germline, which a read error may explain. The chain has TRBV5-1 and TRBJ1-2; tentatively, D is TRBD1 (5 bases). Germline CDR1 and CDR2: SGHRS and YFSETQ. The CDR3 extends over 16 amino acids. The CDR3 sequence: CASRLGTGPGRGGYTF. The CDR3 DNA sequence: TGCGCCAGCAGATTGGGTACCGGGCCGGGCCGGGGCGGCTACACCTTC.